The rows below give T cell receptor beta chains drawn from one sample of a study of T-cell memory formation after mild COVID-19. TCRdb fed the 5' RACE reads into MiXCR, producing one record per CDR3 protein. The sample contains 45,000 to 65,000 distinct CDR3 sequences, approximately 9% of which appear only once. Sequenced: PBMCs or a T cell subset sorted from them (not recorded which). The receptors were gathered from an adult woman who had mild COVID-19 (a few samples of this study predate the infection). Cell type and time point are not known. The CDR3 runs from the conserved cysteine through the conserved F or W. Fields, in order: clone size, V gene, D gene, J gene, CDR3 DNA, CDR3 protein. A D gene is named only where the DNA matches it firmly. Rows give clone size only sometimes, using once, few, many, or a class for an expanded clone.

few	TRBV7-9	NA	TRBJ1-5	TGTGCCAGCAGCTGGGGGAATCAGCCCCAGCATTTT	CASSWGNQPQHF
many	TRBV7-3	NA	TRBJ2-7	TGTGCCAGCAGCTTATGGGGGTCCTCCTACGAGCAGTACTTC	CASSLWGSSYEQYF
many	TRBV14	TRBD1	TRBJ2-5	TGTGCCAGCAGCCGAAACAGGGGGCAGGAGACCCAGTACTTC	CASSRNRGQETQYF
many	TRBV15	TRBD1	TRBJ2-3	TGTGCCACCAACCTACAGGGGGCTGCCACAGATACGCAGTATTTT	CATNLQGAATDTQYF
NA	TRBV7-6	NA	TRBJ2-3	TGTGCCAGCAGCTCTCCGGGGGACAACACAGATACGCAGTATTTT	CASSSPGDNTDTQYF
many	TRBV7-9	NA	TRBJ1-1	TGTGCCAGCAGCCCTCCGGGACGGATGAACACTGAAGCTTTCTTT	CASSPPGRMNTEAFF
NA	TRBV4-1	NA	TRBJ1-5	TGCGCCAGCAGCCAAGGGGTAGGGAATCAGCCCCAGCATTTT	CASSQGVGNQPQHF
many	TRBV12-3/TRBV12-4	TRBD1	TRBJ2-5	TGTGCCAGCAGATGGGGACAGGGCCAAGAGACCCAGTACTTC	CASRWGQGQETQYF
NA	TRBV7-9	NA	TRBJ1-1	TGTGCCAGCAGCTTAGAAGGGCCTAGGGCTGAAGCTTTCTTT	CASSLEGPRAEAFF
many	TRBV10-3	NA	TRBJ2-1	TGTGCCATCAGTGAGGGAGGGGGCCTCTACAATGAGCAGTTCTTC	CAISEGGGLYNEQFF
few	TRBV3-1	NA	TRBJ2-4	TGTGCCAGCAGCCCACAGACAGGCAAAGGGGAAATTCAGTACTTC	CASSPQTGKGEIQYF
NA	TRBV5-1	NA	TRBJ1-1	TGCGCCAGCAGCTTGTTTGGGATCCCGAACACTGAAGCTTTCTTT	CASSLFGIPNTEAFF
NA	TRBV12-3/TRBV12-4	NA	TRBJ2-6	TGTGCCAGCAGTTATGGCTCCCGGGACACCGGCTCTGGGGCCAACGTCCTGACTTTC	CASSYGSRDTGSGANVLTF
NA	TRBV5-1	TRBD1	TRBJ1-2	TGCGCCAGCAGCCCCGGGGACAGGGACTATGGCTACACCTTC	CASSPGDRDYGYTF
many	TRBV3-1	TRBD1	TRBJ2-7	TGTGCCAGCAGCCACGCCGGGGACAGGGGCCTCTACGAGCAGTACTTC	CASSHAGDRGLYEQYF
NA	TRBV5-1	NA	TRBJ2-3	TGCGCCAGCAGCTTGCCAGGCACAGATACGCAGTATTTT	CASSLPGTDTQYF
many	TRBV2	NA	TRBJ2-1	TGTGCCAGCATAGTAAGCGGCCCCCTACAGGGGCAGTTCTTC	CASIVSGPLQGQFF
medium-sized	TRBV20-1	NA	TRBJ2-1	TGCAGTCCAAGGGACTCGGGGGCCGTTGCCTCCTACAATGAGCAGTTCTTC	CSPRDSGAVASYNEQFF
NA	TRBV27	NA	TRBJ2-7	TGTGCCAGCAGTACCTCAAACAAGCAGTACTTC	CASSTSNKQYF
many	TRBV20-1	TRBD1	TRBJ2-1	TGCAGTGCTAAGCGGGACAGGGGGAAGAAGGGCAATGAGCAGTTCTTC	CSAKRDRGKKGNEQFF
many	TRBV24-1	NA	TRBJ2-3	TGTGCCACCGGGGACGACTTCACAGATACGCAGTATTTT	CATGDDFTDTQYF
NA	TRBV20-1	NA	TRBJ1-4	TGCAGTGCTAGAGAGCCAAAAGGGGGTAATGAAAAACTGTTTTTT	CSAREPKGGNEKLFF
few	TRBV9	NA	TRBJ2-3	TGTGCCAGCAGCCCTCAAATCGGCACAGATACGCAGTATTTT	CASSPQIGTDTQYF
many	TRBV6-5	NA	TRBJ2-1	TGTGCCAGCAGTAACGTCAACAATGAGCAGTTCTTC	CASSNVNNEQFF
NA	TRBV29-1	NA	TRBJ1-2	TGCAGCGCCCTGGGAGCTAACTATGGCTACACCTTC	CSALGANYGYTF
NA	TRBV7-8	NA	TRBJ2-7	TGTGCCAGCAGCTTAAGGGACCCACGGGGGAGTCGGTACTTC	CASSLRDPRGSRYF
few	TRBV16	NA	TRBJ2-3	TGTGCCAGCAGCCAAATGGGACCTTTACTGACAGATACGCAGTATTTT	CASSQMGPLLTDTQYF
few	TRBV6-2/TRBV6-3	TRBD2	TRBJ2-1	TGTGCCAGCAGTTACTCGACTAGCGGGGGGAGTTACAATGAGCAGTTCTTC	CASSYSTSGGSYNEQFF
NA	TRBV6-6	NA	TRBJ1-2	TGTGCCAGCAGCCCCGACAGTTACTATGGCTACACCTTC	CASSPDSYYGYTF
many	TRBV5-1	NA	TRBJ2-7	TGCGCCAGCAGCTTGGCGGCAGGGCTTTACGAGCAGTACTTC	CASSLAAGLYEQYF
few	TRBV12-3/TRBV12-4	NA	TRBJ1-5	TGTGCCAGCAGCAGGGATCCGTACCAGCCCCAGCATTTT	CASSRDPYQPQHF
few	TRBV29-1	NA	TRBJ1-5	TGCAGCGTTGCGGAGAATAGCAATCAGCCCCAGCATTTT	CSVAENSNQPQHF
NA	TRBV12-3/TRBV12-4	NA	TRBJ2-2	TGTGCCAGCACCAAAGAGGGGGTAGCGCGTCCCGGGGAGCTGTTTTTT	CASTKEGVARPGELFF
many	TRBV9	TRBD1	TRBJ2-1	TGTGCCAGCAGCGTAGCCCCGGGGACAGGGTTAAGTGAGCAGTTCTTC	CASSVAPGTGLSEQFF
few	TRBV27	TRBD1	TRBJ2-1	TGTGCCAGCAGTCAGACAGGGGGCTCTTTGATTCCTTACAATCAGCAGTTCTTC	CASSQTGGSLIPYNQQFF
few	TRBV25-1	NA	TRBJ2-1	TGTGCCAGCACCCGAGAGACAGGAACCGTGGTCTACAATGAGCAGTTCTTC	CASTRETGTVVYNEQFF
few	TRBV20-1	NA	TRBJ1-2	TGCAGTGCCTCCTCCCCGGGCCCCACAGCAAGTGGCTACACCTTC	CSASSPGPTASGYTF
NA	TRBV19	TRBD2	TRBJ2-7	TGTGCCAGTAGTAAACAGCGGGGGGGCCGCTACGAGCAGTACTTC	CASSKQRGGRYEQYF
few	TRBV2	NA	TRBJ2-3	TGTGCCAGCAACGGTGCGCAACTAGCCTACTTCACAGATACGCAGTATTTT	CASNGAQLAYFTDTQYF
many	TRBV7-9	TRBD1	TRBJ2-5	TGTGCCAGCAGTCGACAGGGGGCGCGTGCTGAGAAAGAGACCCAGTACTTC	CASSRQGARAEKETQYF
NA	TRBV20-1	NA	TRBJ1-2	TGCAGTGCTACCCAAGTGAGGAGTTCTAACTATGGCTACACCTTC	CSATQVRSSNYGYTF
NA	TRBV7-9	NA	TRBJ1-1	TGTGCCAGCAGCCCCCGCCTGGCGAACACTGAAGCTTTCTTT	CASSPRLANTEAFF
few	TRBV5-1	TRBD2	TRBJ2-1	TGCGCCAGCAGCCCCGCGTTCCTAGCGGGGAATGAGCAGTTCTTC	CASSPAFLAGNEQFF
few	TRBV4-3	TRBD1	TRBJ2-3	TGCGCCAGCAGCCGAGCGACAGGGGGGCGCACAGATACGCAGTATTTT	CASSRATGGRTDTQYF
NA	TRBV4-1	TRBD2	TRBJ2-5	TGCGCCAGCAGCCCATCTAGCGGGGGCGGGGAGACCCAGTACTTC	CASSPSSGGGETQYF
few	TRBV11-2	TRBD1	TRBJ2-3	TGTGCCAGCAGCTTCGGGACAGGGACAGATACGCAGTATTTT	CASSFGTGTDTQYF
NA	TRBV12-3/TRBV12-4	TRBD2	TRBJ2-1	TGTGCCAGCAGCCCCGGGGGGCGGGGGGCCGACAATGAGCAGTTCTTC	CASSPGGRGADNEQFF
NA	TRBV6-6	NA	TRBJ2-5	TGTGCCAGCAGTTACTATGGCGAGACCCAGTACTTC	CASSYYGETQYF
few	TRBV6-6	NA	TRBJ1-2	TGTGCCAGCAGCGGATCAGGGGCAGATGGATATGGCTACACCTTC	CASSGSGADGYGYTF
many	TRBV19	TRBD1	TRBJ2-1	TGTGCCAGTAGTACCAGACAGGGATCCTACAATGAGCAGTTCTTC	CASSTRQGSYNEQFF
many	TRBV12-3/TRBV12-4	TRBD1	TRBJ2-7	TGTGCCAGCAGGGGGACAGGGGATTACGAGCAGTACTTC	CASRGTGDYEQYF
NA	TRBV11-2	NA	TRBJ2-1	TGTGCCAGCAGCTTTGATGCTGAGCAGTTCTTC	CASSFDAEQFF
NA	TRBV20-1	NA	TRBJ1-2	TGCAGTGCCAAGGACAACCTCTATGGCTACACCTTC	CSAKDNLYGYTF
NA	TRBV7-3	NA	TRBJ1-1	TGTGCCAGCAGAGTTGGCGAGAACACTGAAGCTTTCTTT	CASRVGENTEAFF
NA	TRBV3-1	NA	TRBJ1-1	TGTGCCAGCTCACCGGGGCCAAACACTGAAGCTTTCTTT	CASSPGPNTEAFF